This TCR beta chain was profiled in a study of OX40 agonist ivuxolimab in advanced cancers. Study overall: Dosing consisted of intravenous ivuxolimab at 0.01 to 10 mg/kg every 2 weeks. Partial responses were observed in three patients, of whom one had hepatocellular carcinoma and two had cutaneous melanoma. Regarding the study as a whole: More expanded clones were found, on average, in CD8+ than in CD4+ T cells.

V was shortened by 4 bases and J by 1 base, with 14 bases between the two germline ends. This CDR3 is 16 amino acids long. Germline V gene lookup returns CDR1 SGHDT and CDR2 YYEEEE. On this clone itself: Its antigen is as yet unknown.

TCRdb's copy holds only in-frame clones and misses some; the assay was immunoSEQ multiplex PCR. The sample records approximately 61,000 clones, about 85% being singletons. V gene TRBV5-6 combines with J gene TRBJ2-2; the D is unclear. This specimen consisted of CD4+ or CD8+ T cells sorted from blood, obtained in a trial of the OX40 agonist ivuxolimab. This TCR derives from an adult with an advanced solid tumor such as melanoma, head and neck, liver or kidney cancer. The DNA of the CDR3 is TGTGCCAGCAGCATGATGAGGCTCCGGAACACCGGGGAGCTGTTTTTT. This encodes CASSMMRLRNTGELFF.